One sample yielded the 6 T cell receptor beta chains listed below, sequenced in a study of T cell responses to AZD1222 COVID-19 vaccine. Data came from immunoSEQ multiplex PCR; TCRdb stores just in-frame clones and leaves some out. The table lists around 100,000 clones, around 95% of them singletons. The specimen comprised peripheral blood, sampled on day 0 of AZD1222 vaccination. The receptors stem from an adult in good health.

This chain connects TRBV4-3 to TRBJ1-5; D is ambiguous. Germline CDR1 LGHNA, CDR2 YSLEER. This CDR3 has 15 amino acids. V was cut by 0 bases and J by 0 bases, with 6 bases left in between. The CDR3 coding sequence is TGCGCCAGCAGCCAAGATGGGTCTAGCAATCAGCCCCAGCATTTT. It encodes CASSQDGSSNQPQHF.

This chain connects TRBV7-9 to TRBJ1-4; 7 bases are shared with TRBD1. The V segment lost 9 bases and the J segment 8 bases; nucleotides outside the gene matches: 12. The CDR3 runs to 14 residues. Germline loops: CDR1 SEHNR, CDR2 FQNEAQ (reference sequence). For the CDR3, the DNA is TGTGCCAGTAATAAAGGGGGCGCGAGAGAAAAACTGTTTTTT. Translating gives CASNKGGAREKLFF.

The genes are TRBV24-1 and TRBJ1-1; tentative D call: TRBD1 (5 bases). Germline V gene lookup returns CDR1 KGHDR and CDR2 SFDVKD. The CDR3 has 12 amino acids. Deletions cut 1 base from V and 11 bases from J, with 10 bases between. The CDR3 loop reads CATSDFLGVAFF. CDR3 sequence (DNA): TGTGCCACCAGTGATTTTCTGGGGGTGGCTTTCTTT.

The chain has TRBV19 and TRBJ2-1; no definite D call. The CDR3 loop spans 12 amino acids. Trimming removed 5 bases from V and 7 bases from J, with 9 bases in between. CDR1 is LNHDA, CDR2 SQIVND, per germline (reference sequence). CDR3 coding DNA: TGTGCCAGTAGTCTCCCTGGGAATGAGCAGTTCTTC. Residues: CASSLPGNEQFF.

In nucleotides, the CDR3 is TGTGCCTCCGGCTCTGGGACGAACACCGGGGAGCTGTTTTTT. It is translated as CASGSGTNTGELFF. The chain carries TRBV19 and TRBJ2-2, with D unclear. The V end was cut by 11 bases, the J end by 0 bases, with 13 bases between. The CDR3 is made up of 14 amino acids. The germline CDR1 and CDR2 sequences are LNHDA and SQIVND (reference sequence).

This chain connects TRBV7-3 to TRBJ2-7; 13 bases map to TRBD2. The length of the CDR3 is 19 residues. The germline V gene has CDR1 SGHTA and CDR2 FQGTGA. The J segment lost 3 bases and the V segment lost 5 bases, leaving 16 bases of the junction unmatched. CDR3 amino acids: CASSIVTPGTSGNFYEQYF. The CDR3 nucleotides read TGTGCCAGCAGCATAGTTACGCCCGGGACTAGCGGGAATTTCTACGAGCAGTACTTC.